This T cell receptor beta chain was captured in a study of cytomegalovirus exposure and HLA in healthy donors. Study conclusions and caveats: Sequencing likely caused a cluster of highly shared sequence variants. Later examination showed HLA-associated TCR beta chains had greater clonal expansion than equally common others.

Among the donors, all were healthy bone marrow donors. In the PCR, 60 Vbeta and 13 Jbeta primers were used. Original data processing: Unique TCR beta chains numbered approximately 80 million in a later analysis, with around 10 million shared. The assay was immunoSEQ multiplex PCR, and TCRdb's table has in-frame clones only and misses some. That table supplies the V and J calls and clone size; D and trimming were determined from the DNA. In all, the sample yields just over 150,000 clones. Comment on this clone: Antigen unknown.

The CDR3 length is 15 residues. Germline V lookup: CDR1 KGHSH, CDR2 LQKENI. V shed 3 bases, J shed 5 bases, and the junction held 7 bases outside the gene matches. V and J are TRBV18 and TRBJ1-1; 9 positions agree with TRBD1. Specimen: PBMCs. The receptor was derived from a man aged 25-45 years in good health and CMV-seronegative. The CDR3 region has the DNA TGTGCCAGCTCACCGAGGACAGGGGTGATAACTGAAGCTTTCTTT. This translates into CASSPRTGVITEAFF. Supplemented by reference TRBV18 and TRBJ1-1, the full variable domain reads NAGVMQNPRHLVRRRGQEARLRCSPMKGHSHVYWYRQLPEEGLKFMVYLQKENIIDESGMPKERFSAEFPKEGPSILRIQQVVRGDSAAYFCASSPRTGVITEAFFGQGTRLTVV.